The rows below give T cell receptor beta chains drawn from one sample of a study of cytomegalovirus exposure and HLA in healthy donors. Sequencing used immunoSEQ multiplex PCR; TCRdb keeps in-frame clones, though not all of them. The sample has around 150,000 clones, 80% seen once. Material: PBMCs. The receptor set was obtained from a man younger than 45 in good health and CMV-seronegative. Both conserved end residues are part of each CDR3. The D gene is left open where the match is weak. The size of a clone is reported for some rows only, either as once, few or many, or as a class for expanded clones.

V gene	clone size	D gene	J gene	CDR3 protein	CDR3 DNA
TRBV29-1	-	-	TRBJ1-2	CSVPTATNYGYTF	TGCAGCGTCCCGACAGCAACTAACTATGGCTACACCTTC
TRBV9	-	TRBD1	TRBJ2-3	CASTGGTRTDTQYF	TGTGCCAGCACAGGGGGTACCCGCACAGATACGCAGTATTTT
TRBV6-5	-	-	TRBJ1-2	CASSRGLAYGYTF	TGTGCCAGCAGTCGGGGACTTGCCTATGGCTACACCTTC
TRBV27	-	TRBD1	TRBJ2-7	CASSSLGQGAYEQYF	TGTGCCAGCAGTTCGTTAGGACAGGGGGCCTACGAGCAGTACTTC
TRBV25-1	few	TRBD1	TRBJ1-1	CASSEGLGTGTSNTEAFF	TGTGCCAGCAGTGAAGGGCTGGGGACAGGAACCTCGAACACTGAAGCTTTCTTT
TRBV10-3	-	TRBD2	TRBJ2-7	CATYQSGGYEQYF	TGTGCCACCTACCAGTCGGGGGGCTACGAGCAGTACTTC
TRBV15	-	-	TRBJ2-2	CATSRDYSSGATGELFF	TGTGCCACCAGCAGAGATTACAGCTCAGGGGCCACCGGGGAGCTGTTTTTT
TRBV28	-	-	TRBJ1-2	CASSLGLGYTF	TGTGCCAGCAGTTTGGGGCTTGGCTACACCTTC
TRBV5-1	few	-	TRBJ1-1	CASSYNIQVNTEAFF	TGCGCCAGCAGCTACAACATACAAGTGAACACTGAAGCTTTCTTT
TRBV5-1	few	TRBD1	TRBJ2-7	CASSPGTVFGRSSYEQYF	TGCGCCAGCAGCCCCGGGACAGTTTTTGGCAGAAGCTCCTACGAGCAGTACTTC
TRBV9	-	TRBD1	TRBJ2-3	CASSVPGTGLNTQYF	TGTGCCAGCAGCGTACCCGGGACAGGGTTAAATACGCAGTATTTT
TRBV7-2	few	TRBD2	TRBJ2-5	CASSFSGGLETQYF	TGTGCCAGCAGCTTTTCGGGAGGGCTGGAGACCCAGTACTTC
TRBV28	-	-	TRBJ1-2	CASTPHRGGNGYTF	TGTGCCAGCACCCCTCATAGGGGAGGTAACGGCTACACCTTC
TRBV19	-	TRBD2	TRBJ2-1	CASSARLAGGPSYNEQFF	TGTGCCAGTAGTGCCCGACTAGCGGGGGGCCCCTCCTACAATGAGCAGTTCTTC
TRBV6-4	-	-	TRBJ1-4	CASSPRGGSEKLFF	TGTGCCAGTAGCCCTCGTGGCGGATCGGAAAAACTGTTTTTT
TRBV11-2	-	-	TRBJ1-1	CASSPQGTGTEAFF	TGTGCCAGCAGCCCTCAGGGGACGGGCACTGAAGCTTTCTTT
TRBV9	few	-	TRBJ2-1	CASSVVGGSYNEQFF	TGTGCCAGCAGCGTAGTAGGAGGGTCCTACAATGAGCAGTTCTTC
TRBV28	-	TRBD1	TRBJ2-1	CASSPATGIYNEQFF	TGTGCCAGCAGTCCGGCGACAGGGATATACAATGAGCAGTTCTTC
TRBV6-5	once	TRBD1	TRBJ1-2	CASSRGGASGYTF	TGTGCCAGCAGCCGAGGGGGCGCGAGCGGCTACACCTTC
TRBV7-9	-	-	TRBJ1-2	CASRNTVGTNYGYTF	TGTGCCAGCAGAAATACCGTCGGGACAAACTATGGCTACACCTTC
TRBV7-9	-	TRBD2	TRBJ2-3	CASSLGRGEWADTQYF	TGTGCCAGCAGCTTAGGACGGGGGGAGTGGGCAGATACGCAGTATTTT
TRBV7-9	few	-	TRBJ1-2	CASSLEGKRGYTF	TGTGCCAGCAGCTTAGAGGGAAAGCGGGGCTACACCTTC
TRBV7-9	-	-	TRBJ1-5	CASSRVAGQPQHF	TGTGCCAGCAGCCGGGTCGCGGGGCAGCCCCAGCATTTT
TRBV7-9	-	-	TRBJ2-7	CASSPISGGVEQYF	TGTGCCAGCAGCCCCATCTCCGGGGGTGTCGAGCAGTACTTC
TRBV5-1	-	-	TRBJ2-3	CASREGASADTQYF	TGCGCCAGCAGGGAGGGGGCCAGCGCAGATACGCAGTATTTT
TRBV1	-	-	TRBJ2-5	CTDPRDSRETQYF	TGCACCGACCCGCGGGACTCTCGGGAGACCCAGTACTTC
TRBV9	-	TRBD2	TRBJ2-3	CASSPSAGATDTQYF	TGTGCCAGCAGCCCCTCAGCGGGGGCGACGGATACGCAGTATTTT
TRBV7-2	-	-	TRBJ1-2	CASSLSEFLGYTF	TGTGCCAGCAGCTTATCGGAGTTCCTGGGCTACACCTTC
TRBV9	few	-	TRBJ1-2	CASFSYIYGYTF	TGTGCCAGCTTCAGTTACATCTATGGCTACACCTTC
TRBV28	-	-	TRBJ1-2	CASSPTWASWNGYTF	TGTGCCAGCAGTCCGACCTGGGCCTCTTGGAACGGCTACACCTTC
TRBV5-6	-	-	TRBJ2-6	CASSPKGGGSGANVLTF	TGTGCCAGCAGCCCAAAAGGAGGTGGCTCTGGGGCCAACGTCCTGACTTTC
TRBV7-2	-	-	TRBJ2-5	CASSLGGSGQGETQYF	TGTGCCAGCAGCTTAGGAGGGTCGGGGCAGGGGGAGACCCAGTACTTC
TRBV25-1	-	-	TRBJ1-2	CASSEREKGDYGYTF	TGTGCCAGCAGTGAAAGAGAAAAGGGGGACTATGGCTACACCTTC
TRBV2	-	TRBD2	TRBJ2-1	CASSERLAASYNEQFF	TGTGCCAGCAGTGAACGACTAGCGGCATCCTACAATGAGCAGTTCTTC
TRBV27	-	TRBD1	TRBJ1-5	CASSLVQGGQPQHF	TGTGCCAGCAGTTTAGTACAGGGGGGTCAGCCCCAGCATTTT
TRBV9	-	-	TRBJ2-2	CASSFNGGELFF	TGTGCCAGCAGCTTTAACGGGGGGGAGCTGTTTTTT
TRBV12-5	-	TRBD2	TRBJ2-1	CASGFRTSGGNEQFF	TGTGCTAGTGGTTTTCGGACTAGCGGGGGCAATGAGCAGTTCTTC
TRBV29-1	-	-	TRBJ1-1	CSVGGHMNTEAFF	TGCAGCGTTGGAGGCCACATGAACACTGAAGCTTTCTTT
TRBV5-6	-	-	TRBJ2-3	CASRGSRDFRDTQYF	TGTGCCAGCAGGGGATCTCGGGACTTCCGCGATACGCAGTATTTT
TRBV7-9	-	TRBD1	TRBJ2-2	CASSSGGWNTGELFF	TGTGCCAGCAGCTCAGGGGGCTGGAACACCGGGGAGCTGTTTTTT
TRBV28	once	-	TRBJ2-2	CASRRGGSGELFF	TGTGCCAGCAGGCGAGGGGGATCCGGGGAGCTGTTTTTT
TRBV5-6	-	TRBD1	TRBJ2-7	CASSPQNRGWRAYEQYF	TGTGCCAGCAGCCCCCAGAACAGGGGATGGCGGGCCTACGAGCAGTACTTC
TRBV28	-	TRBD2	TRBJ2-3	CASSLGRGGPDTQYF	TGTGCCAGCAGTTTGGGCCGGGGGGGCCCCGATACGCAGTATTTT
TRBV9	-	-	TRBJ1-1	CASSGRGRGTEAFF	TGTGCCAGCAGCGGACGAGGCAGGGGCACTGAAGCTTTCTTT
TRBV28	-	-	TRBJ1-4	CASSSLQGVGEKLFF	TGTGCCAGCAGTTCTTTACAGGGAGTTGGTGAAAAACTGTTTTTT
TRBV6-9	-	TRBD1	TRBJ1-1	CAPLTGSDTEAFF	TGTGCGCCACTGACAGGGTCGGACACTGAAGCTTTCTTT
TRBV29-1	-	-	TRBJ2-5	CSVEGRLQQETQYF	TGCAGCGTTGAGGGGCGGCTTCAACAAGAGACCCAGTACTTC
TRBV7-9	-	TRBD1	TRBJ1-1	CASSIKGAGTEAFF	TGTGCCAGCAGTATAAAGGGGGCTGGGACTGAAGCTTTCTTT
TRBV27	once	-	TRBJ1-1	CASSWGGTEAFF	TGTGCCAGCAGTTGGGGGGGCACTGAAGCTTTCTTT
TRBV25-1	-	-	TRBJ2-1	CASTFGGPSAYNEQFF	TGTGCCAGCACCTTTGGAGGTCCTAGCGCCTACAATGAGCAGTTCTTC
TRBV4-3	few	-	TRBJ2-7	CASSPADGYEQYF	TGCGCCAGCAGCCCCGCGGATGGCTACGAGCAGTACTTC
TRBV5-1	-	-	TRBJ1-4	CASAPGAYNEKLFF	TGCGCCAGCGCCCCGGGAGCCTATAATGAAAAACTGTTTTTT
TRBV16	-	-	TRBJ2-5	CASSQSQETQYF	TGTGCCAGCAGCCAATCACAGGAGACCCAGTACTTC